Described below is a single T cell receptor (beta chain) sequence and its context. Individuals drawn from under 30 US areas were roughly 18 to 89 years old. Recovered Cohort 3 donors showed two negative PCRs, clearance, or symptom resolution. The data were obtained in a study of blood T cell repertoires in COVID-19. Study as a whole: Sites across the United States, Italy and Spain contributed samples from acute and convalescent COVID-19. PBMCs, B-cell-depleted T cells, or T cells were the source of the cDNA or gDNA that made up the material.

Only in-frame clones appear in the TCRdb table, and some are missing; sequencing was by immunoSEQ multiplex PCR. Of about 220,000 clones in the sample, about 88% were seen once. The sample was PBMCs or T cells enriched from blood (not recorded which). This TCR was sampled from a woman aged 25 to 39 who had recovered from COVID-19.

CDR3 bases: TGCGCCAGCAGCTTGGGGCATGGCGAGCAGTACTTC. As protein: CASSLGHGEQYF. The rearrangement joins TRBV5-1 to TRBJ2-7; D gene uncertain. V lost 0 bases to trimming and J lost 6 bases, with 7 bases between them. The germline V gene encodes CDR1 SGHRS and CDR2 YFSETQ. The CDR3 contains 12 residues.